A selection of T cell receptor beta chains follows, all from one sample in a study of blood T cells in healthy people across ages. TCRdb re-derived calls from the 5' RACE reads in MiXCR, one entry per CDR3 protein. The table records about 1.7 million distinct CDR3 sequences, 28% of them present only once. What was sequenced was blood. The origin of the receptors is a woman aged 30 to 39 in good health. CDR3s include the opening cysteine and the closing phenylalanine or tryptophan. A D gene is named only where the DNA matches it firmly. Some rows have no size entry. The others give once, few or many, or a class for an expanded clone.

v_call	clone_size	d_call	j_call	cdr3_aa	cdr3_nt
TRBV12-5	many	TRBD1	TRBJ2-7	CASGLIGQAYEQYF	TGTGCTAGTGGCCTAATAGGACAGGCCTACGAGCAGTACTTC
TRBV3-1	-	-	TRBJ2-3	CASSQAGTGGTDTQYF	TGTGCCAGCAGCCAGGCAGGGACCGGGGGCACAGATACGCAGTATTTT
TRBV28	few	TRBD1	TRBJ2-7	CASERPPGQGAGEQYF	TGTGCCAGCGAAAGACCTCCGGGACAGGGGGCCGGAGAGCAGTACTTC
TRBV20-1	-	-	TRBJ2-3	CSAGVGGYTDTQYF	TGCAGTGCTGGTGTCGGGGGTTACACAGATACGCAGTATTTT
TRBV29-1	-	-	TRBJ2-1	CSVKGSGNEQFF	TGCAGCGTTAAGGGATCGGGGAATGAGCAGTTCTTC
TRBV6-4	few	-	TRBJ2-1	CASIFWISSREEQFF	TGTGCCAGCATCTTCTGGATATCCTCGAGGGAGGAGCAGTTCTTC
TRBV18	few	-	TRBJ2-2	CASSLISRNTGELFF	TGTGCCAGCTCACTTATCTCCCGAAACACCGGGGAGCTGTTTTTT
TRBV5-1	once	-	TRBJ1-1	CASSLGVNKNTEAFF	TGCGCCAGCAGCTTGGGGGTCAACAAGAACACTGAAGCTTTCTTT
TRBV24-1	many	-	TRBJ2-1	CATSDLRNEQFF	TGTGCCACCAGTGATTTGCGCAATGAGCAGTTCTTC
TRBV6-5	few	TRBD1	TRBJ2-5	CASSYRTGVGETQYF	TGTGCCAGCAGTTACCGGACAGGGGTCGGGGAGACCCAGTACTTC
TRBV6-6	-	-	TRBJ2-7	CASSYALVGYNEQYF	TGTGCCAGCAGTTACGCCCTAGTGGGGTACAATGAGCAGTACTTC
TRBV7-2	few	-	TRBJ2-7	CASRRVGAYEQYF	TGTGCCAGCAGAAGGGTTGGAGCCTACGAGCAGTACTTC
TRBV4-1	-	TRBD2	TRBJ2-7	CASSQVAGASYEQYF	TGCGCCAGCAGCCAAGTAGCGGGGGCTTCCTACGAGCAGTACTTC
TRBV9	many	-	TRBJ2-7	CASSAAATAPYEQYF	TGTGCCAGCAGCGCCGCCGCCACCGCGCCCTACGAGCAGTACTTC
TRBV20-1	-	-	TRBJ1-5	CSARDAGAVNQPQHF	TGCAGTGCTAGAGATGCGGGGGCGGTCAATCAGCCCCAGCATTTT
TRBV28	many	-	TRBJ2-7	CASSPQTSPVYEQYF	TGTGCCAGCAGTCCCCAGACAAGTCCCGTGTACGAGCAGTACTTC
TRBV9	-	-	TRBJ2-7	CASSLGEGGWYEQYF	TGTGCCAGCAGCCTAGGTGAGGGAGGATGGTACGAGCAGTACTTC
TRBV29-1	few	-	TRBJ2-3	CSACTDTQYF	TGCAGCGCCTGCACAGATACGCAGTATTTT
TRBV7-6	few	-	TRBJ2-3	CASSPRPSSTDTQYF	TGTGCCAGCAGCCCTAGACCCTCTTCTACAGATACGCAGTATTTT
TRBV7-2	-	-	TRBJ2-7	CASSSRPQGRAEQYF	TGTGCCAGCAGCTCCCGCCCACAGGGGAGGGCCGAGCAGTACTTC
TRBV20-1	few	-	TRBJ1-2	CSARGSWDGGYTF	TGCAGTGCTAGAGGGTCATGGGACGGCGGCTACACCTTC
TRBV12-3/TRBV12-4	-	-	TRBJ1-3	CASSLDRGNTIYF	TGTGCCAGCAGTTTAGATCGTGGAAACACCATATATTTT
TRBV30	many	-	TRBJ2-7	CAWSPTGYEQYF	TGTGCCTGGAGTCCGACAGGCTACGAGCAGTACTTC
TRBV9	many	TRBD2	TRBJ2-5	CASSVGLAGPETQYF	TGTGCCAGCAGCGTAGGGCTAGCGGGCCCAGAGACCCAGTACTTC
TRBV29-1	-	-	TRBJ2-1	CSVVGFEGIQFEQFF	TGCAGCGTTGTCGGTTTCGAGGGGATTCAATTTGAGCAGTTCTTC
TRBV12-3/TRBV12-4	few	TRBD2	TRBJ2-1	CASSPGTSRGQFF	TGTGCCAGCAGTCCCGGGACTAGTAGGGGGCAGTTCTTC
TRBV7-8	-	-	TRBJ2-2	CASSQQSGELFF	TGTGCCAGCAGCCAACAGTCCGGGGAGCTGTTTTTT
TRBV11-2	-	-	TRBJ1-1	CASSFSRVWNTEAFF	TGTGCCAGCAGCTTTTCGAGGGTATGGAACACCGAAGCTTTCTTT
TRBV4-2	few	-	TRBJ1-4	CASSQDRRANNEKLFF	TGTGCCAGCAGCCAAGACAGACGGGCCAATAATGAAAAACTGTTTTTT
TRBV5-1	many	-	TRBJ2-6	CASSPDASGANVLTF	TGCGCCAGCAGTCCGGATGCGTCTGGGGCCAACGTCCTGACTTTC
TRBV3-1	few	-	TRBJ1-2	CASSKRPGLPNYGYTF	TGTGCCAGCAGCAAAAGACCGGGGCTACCTAACTATGGCTACACCTTC
TRBV20-1	-	-	TRBJ2-3	CSAALQGLGTQYF	TGCAGTGCCGCCCTCCAGGGGCTGGGTACGCAGTATTTT
TRBV24-1	many	TRBD2	TRBJ2-1	CATSDPSGGAKNEQFF	TGTGCCACCAGTGACCCTAGCGGGGGGGCAAAAAATGAGCAGTTCTTC
TRBV20-1	few	-	TRBJ1-2	CSAPNGERYYGYTF	TGCAGTGCTCCGAACGGGGAAAGGTACTATGGCTACACCTTC
TRBV29-1	few	TRBD2	TRBJ2-1	CSVEPSGITYNEQFF	TGCAGCGTTGAACCTAGCGGGATAACCTACAATGAGCAGTTCTTC
TRBV5-1	-	-	TRBJ2-5	CASSSDQGGQETQYF	TGCGCCAGCAGTTCAGACCAGGGGGGTCAAGAGACCCAGTACTTC
TRBV20-1	-	-	TRBJ1-2	CSARDRGERWGYTF	TGCAGTGCTAGAGATAGGGGGGAAAGGTGGGGCTACACCTTC
TRBV25-1	-	TRBD2	TRBJ2-3	CASSESAGGGFSLKQYF	TGTGCCAGCAGTGAATCAGCCGGCGGGGGGTTCTCTCTAAAGCAGTATTTT
TRBV14	many	-	TRBJ2-4	CASSQDEGNIQYF	TGTGCCAGCAGCCAAGATGAGGGGAACATTCAGTACTTC
TRBV29-1	-	-	TRBJ1-1	CSVKEDRLNIEAFF	TGCAGCGTTAAGGAAGACAGGTTGAACATTGAAGCTTTCTTT
TRBV20-1	many	TRBD2	TRBJ2-1	CSRTSGGANPDEQFF	TGCAGCAGGACTAGCGGGGGGGCCAATCCGGATGAGCAGTTCTTC
TRBV11-2	-	TRBD2	TRBJ2-2	CASSSSCGGATGELFF	TGTGCCAGCAGCTCCTCTTGCGGGGGGGCGACCGGGGAGCTGTTTTTT
TRBV4-1	-	-	TRBJ1-1	CASSRPGGQAFF	TGCGCCAGCAGCCGTCCGGGGGGACAAGCTTTCTTT
TRBV7-9	-	-	TRBJ1-1	CASSLGQGIYTEAFF	TGTGCCAGCAGCTTAGGGCAGGGCATATACACTGAAGCTTTCTTT
TRBV6-6	many	TRBD2	TRBJ2-7	CATQDTGTKDEQYF	TGTGCCACTCAGGATACCGGGACTAAAGACGAGCAGTACTTC
TRBV20-1	few	-	TRBJ1-2	CSAVEDPTLYGYTF	TGCAGTGCTGTGGAGGACCCAACCCTCTATGGCTACACCTTC
TRBV20-1	-	-	TRBJ2-3	CSAGGWPVSSTDTQYF	TGCAGTGCTGGCGGATGGCCGGTATCTAGCACAGATACGCAGTATTTT
TRBV5-5	-	-	TRBJ2-1	CATQFNAGTYNEQFF	TGTGCCACTCAGTTTAATGCGGGAACCTACAATGAGCAGTTCTTC
TRBV4-1	-	TRBD1	TRBJ2-3	CASSLPGQGQDTQYF	TGCGCCAGCAGCCTCCCCGGACAGGGGCAAGATACGCAGTATTTT
TRBV30	few	-	TRBJ2-7	CAWSAVSLAAEQYF	TGTGCCTGGAGTGCGGTTAGCCTAGCCGCCGAGCAGTACTTC
TRBV12-3/TRBV12-4	-	-	TRBJ2-5	CASTRWRRETQYF	TGTGCCAGCACCCGTTGGAGGCGAGAGACCCAGTACTTC
TRBV7-2	-	-	TRBJ1-5	CASSLVKQGQPQHF	TGTGCCAGCAGCTTAGTTAAGCAGGGACAGCCCCAGCATTTT
TRBV7-9	once	-	TRBJ2-7	CASSGGQGTPSYNEQYF	TGTGCCAGCAGCGGTGGGCAGGGCACCCCCTCCTACAATGAGCAGTACTTC
TRBV27	few	-	TRBJ1-2	CASSPLEPVFSYTF	TGTGCCAGCAGTCCCTTGGAACCGGTCTTTAGCTACACCTTC
TRBV27	-	TRBD2	TRBJ2-1	CASSLQGTRSYNEQFF	TGTGCCAGCAGTTTACAGGGGACTAGGAGCTACAATGAGCAGTTCTTC
TRBV7-2	few	-	TRBJ2-6	CASSFLGANVLTF	TGTGCCAGCAGCTTTTTAGGGGCCAACGTCCTGACTTTC
TRBV4-1	once	-	TRBJ2-7	CASSQEGSPYEQYF	TGCGCCAGCAGCCAAGAGGGATCCCCCTACGAGCAGTACTTC